The entry below describes one T cell receptor beta chain. Its antigen is unknown. It has no much larger one-base neighbor in the sample; base qualities were not kept. The entry originates in a study of vaccination effects on CD4 cells after COVID-19 (dated by TCRdb to between 2022 and 2023). For the wider study: Each participant got two doses of an mRNA SARS-CoV-2 vaccine, either BNT162b2 or mRNA-1273. Pre-vaccine samples from a couple of convalescent patients were drawn 16 days and one week before the first dose, 142 and 148 days after COVID-19 diagnosis. SARS-CoV-2 spike-specific CD4+ TCR repertoires from before and after mRNA vaccination were compared in COVID-19 convalescent patients and in infection-naive vaccine recipients. A total of roughly 9 COVID-19 convalescent patients and several SARS-CoV-2-naive healthy vaccine recipients were included in the full study. Cultures from other donors in the study were sequenced using the Oncomine TCR Beta short-read assay on an Illumina iSeq 100. Study-wide findings and limitations: In convalescent patients, the post-vaccine spike-reactive repertoire consisted mainly of new vaccine-induced clones, largely distinct from infection-induced clones. Marked clonal contraction was observed in both infection-induced and vaccine-induced clones at late post-vaccination timepoints, consistent with waning T cell responses. Limitations of the study were the small number of convalescent patients and the absence of early post-infection timepoints.

The CDR3 measures 13 amino acids from cysteine to phenylalanine. This entry keeps only the CDR3 DNA: 39 bases, framed from base 1. Cut back by 3 bases and 6 bases, the V and J ends lie 9 bases apart. Reading the germline V gene gives CDR1 KGHSH and CDR2 LQKENI. Libraries were constructed by the immunoSEQ multiplex PCR assay. TCR beta CDR3 sequencing was performed on DNA from the cultured, isolated CD4+ T cells. Processing in the source paper ran as follows. Non-productive TCR sequences were removed, reads were trimmed to the CDR3 region, and CDR3s of at least 7 amino acids were retained. Antigen-specific clonotypes were identified with the MANAFEST web app by comparing expansion in peptide wells against reference cultures. To count as positive, a clone had to show expansion at FDR<0.05 compared with the reference and with all other wells, an odds ratio above 5, and a frequency above 0.1% in two replicate wells. Clonotypes significantly expanded in SARS-CoV-2 spike wells and in at least one common cold coronavirus spike condition were defined as cross-reactive. Levenshtein distance calculated with the stringdist R package was used to assess CDR3 similarity, and unrooted trees were constructed with ape in R 3.6.1. Imported from immuneACCESS, the table was reduced by TCRdb to in-frame sequences with V and J called. These copies leave out some clones; in studies compared against another copy, an unresolved V gene accounts for under half, and the cause of the remainder is not known. For V, J and clone size, that table is used; D and trimming come from the DNA. For this sample there are nearly 45,000 clones; around 72% appear just once. The biggest ten clones account for approximately 29% of the sample.

In the ViraFEST assay, PBMC were stimulated with viral peptide pools, and antigen-specific CD4+ T cell clonotypes were then identified by expansion using TCR sequencing. After about 9 days of culture, CD4+ T cells were isolated with the EasySep CD4+ T cell isolation kit. PCR-confirmed SARS-CoV-2 infection had occurred in convalescent patients between March and December 2020, before the Alpha, Beta and Delta variants emerged in the United States. Each well held under 2.5 million PBMC cultured in IMDM containing around 5% human AB serum, roughly 9.6 IU/ml IL-2 and gentamicin, along with around 11 ug/ml peptides. On days 3 and 7, half of the culture medium was replaced with fresh IL-2-containing medium. Unless noted otherwise, every peptide stimulation condition was cultured in triplicate wells. Using Ficoll-Paque Plus gradient centrifugation, PBMC were separated from whole blood and then either used fresh or cryopreserved at -140C. Genomic DNA was extracted from cultured CD4+ T cells with the QIAamp micro DNA kit.

Here the sequenced sample was CD4+ T cells from PBMCs cultured with a peptide pool, taken before COVID-19 vaccination. The TCR sequence derives from a human donor who had a prior SARS-CoV-2 infection. This receptor chain uses TRBV18 and TRBJ2-1; the D gene is perhaps TRBD2, on 5 matching bases. The CDR3 corresponds to CASSPRAGNEQFF. The bases read TGTGCCAGCTCACCCCGGGCGGGCAATGAGCAGTTCTTC.